Listed here is a single T cell receptor beta chain. Its specificity is unknown. This sample was included in a study of cytomegalovirus exposure and HLA in healthy donors. Whole-study results and caveats: A later analysis found most CMV-associated TCR beta chains apparently HLA-restricted. Several top significant clusters appeared, in a later analysis, to be linked to common viral pathogens.

A multiplex PCR was run with 60 Vbeta primers and 13 Jbeta primers. Assay: immunoSEQ multiplex PCR; the TCRdb copy retains only in-frame clones and omits some. This table has fewer than 200,000 clones, 75% to 85% appearing once. Germline CDR1 and CDR2: MNHNS and SASEGT. The V end was cut by 1 base, the J end by 1 base, with 14 bases between. The CDR3 is 17 amino acids. The specimen was PBMCs. The chain is built from TRBV6-1 and TRBJ1-3; D possibly corresponds to TRBD1 (5 bases). The clonotype originates from a male donor in good health and CMV-seropositive. CDR3 nucleotides: TGTGCCAGCAGTGAAGGATCAGGGAGGCCATCTGGAAACACCATATATTTT. It specifies CASSEGSGRPSGNTIYF.